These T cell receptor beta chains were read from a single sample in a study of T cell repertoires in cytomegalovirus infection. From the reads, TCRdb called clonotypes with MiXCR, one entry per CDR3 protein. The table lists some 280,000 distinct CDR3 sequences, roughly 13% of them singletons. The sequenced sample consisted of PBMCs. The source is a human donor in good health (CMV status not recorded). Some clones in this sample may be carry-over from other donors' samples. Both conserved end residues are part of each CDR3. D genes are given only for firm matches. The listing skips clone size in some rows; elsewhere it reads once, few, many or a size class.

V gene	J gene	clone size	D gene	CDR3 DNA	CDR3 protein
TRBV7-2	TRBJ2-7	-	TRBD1	TGTGCCAGCAGCGGCGCGACAGGGCGTGAGCAGTACTTC	CASSGATGREQYF
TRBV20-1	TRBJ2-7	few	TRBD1	TGCAGTGTTCGGGACAGGGAAAGGGGCGAGCAGTACTTC	CSVRDRERGEQYF
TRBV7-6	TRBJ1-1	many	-	TGTGCCAGCAGCCCCAGTCCTGGGCCTGAAGCTTTCTTT	CASSPSPGPEAFF
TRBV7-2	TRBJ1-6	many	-	TGTGCCAGCAGCGCCACGGGGCCCAATTCACCCCTCCACTTT	CASSATGPNSPLHF
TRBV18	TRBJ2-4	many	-	TGTGCCAGCTCACCAGGGGACGGCAACAATCTATTC	CASSPGDGNNLF
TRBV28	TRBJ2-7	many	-	TGTGCCAGCAGTTTATGGCCAGGGGGGAAGCAGTACTTC	CASSLWPGGKQYF
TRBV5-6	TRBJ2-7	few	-	TGTGCCAGCAGCTTGGCCTTGGTGGATAGTAGGGTCTTC	CASSLALVDSRVF
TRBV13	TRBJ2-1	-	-	TGTGCCAGCAGGGGCCCGGGCGGGGCCCGGAATGAGCAGTTCTTC	CASRGPGGARNEQFF
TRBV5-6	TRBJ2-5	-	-	TGTGCCAGCTCTCTCGACTCGTCGGCCCAGTACTTC	CASSLDSSAQYF
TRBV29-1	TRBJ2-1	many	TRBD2	TGCAGCGCCCCGGGGCTAGCGGGATGGTACAATGAGCAGTTCTTC	CSAPGLAGWYNEQFF
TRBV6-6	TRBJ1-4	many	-	TGTGCCAGCAGTTACCCAGGTTTAACTAATGAAAAACTGTTTTTT	CASSYPGLTNEKLFF
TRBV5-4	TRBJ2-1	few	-	TGTGCCAGCAGCTGGGCTAGCAGCTACAATGAGCAGTTCTTC	CASSWASSYNEQFF
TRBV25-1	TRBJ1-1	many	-	TGTGCCAGCAGTGAACGGCAGAACACTGAAGCTTTCTTT	CASSERQNTEAFF
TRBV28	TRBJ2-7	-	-	TGTGCCAGCAGTTTAAGGGGGAAAACAGCACCTTCCTACGAGCAGTACTTC	CASSLRGKTAPSYEQYF
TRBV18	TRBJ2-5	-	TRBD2	TGTGCCAGCTCAACTAGCGGGAGGGGTCAAGAGACCCAGTACTTC	CASSTSGRGQETQYF
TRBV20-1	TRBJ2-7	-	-	TGCAGTGCTAGAGATCAGGACAGTTCCTACGAGCAGTACTTC	CSARDQDSSYEQYF
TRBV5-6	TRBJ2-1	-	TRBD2	TGTGCCAGCAGCTTGGCTGGTGGCGGGGGTCGGTTCTTC	CASSLAGGGGRFF
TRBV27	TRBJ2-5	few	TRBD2	TGTGCCAGCTCCAGTTGGGAGGGCCTCCGAGGAACCCAGTACTTC	CASSSWEGLRGTQYF
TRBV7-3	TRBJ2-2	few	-	TGTGCCAGCAGCCTATCGACAGGGAACACCGGGGAGCTGTTTTTT	CASSLSTGNTGELFF
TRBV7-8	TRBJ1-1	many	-	TGTGCCAGCAGCTTAGCGACTGTGAACACTGAAGCTTTCTTT	CASSLATVNTEAFF
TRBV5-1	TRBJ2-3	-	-	TGCGCCAGCAGCTCTGACAGTAGCACAGATACGCAGTATTTT	CASSSDSSTDTQYF
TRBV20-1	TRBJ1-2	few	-	TGCAGTCCCAGCCCAGGCGGTAGCTATGGCTACACCTTC	CSPSPGGSYGYTF
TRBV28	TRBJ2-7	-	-	TGTGCCAGCAGTTATGACTTAAATAGGTCCTACGAGCAGTACTTC	CASSYDLNRSYEQYF
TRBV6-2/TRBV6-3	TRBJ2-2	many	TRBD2	TGTGCCAGCAGTTACACGGGACTAGCGGGAGCGAACACCGGGGAGCTGTTTTTT	CASSYTGLAGANTGELFF
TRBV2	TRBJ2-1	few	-	TGTGCCAGTTTAGGATCGAATTACTACAATGAGCAGTTCTTC	CASLGSNYYNEQFF
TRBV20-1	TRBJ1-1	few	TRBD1	TGCAGTGCTAGAACGCAGGGGGGGACTGAAGCTTTCTTT	CSARTQGGTEAFF
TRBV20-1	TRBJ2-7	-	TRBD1	TGCAGTGCTAGATCCGGGACAGGGAGACACGAGCAGTACTTC	CSARSGTGRHEQYF
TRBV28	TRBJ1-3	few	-	TGTGCCAGCACCGCGGGGCACGGAAACACCATATATTTT	CASTAGHGNTIYF
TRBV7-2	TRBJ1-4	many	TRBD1	TGTGCCAGCAGCGGGTGGACAGGCCGCATTAATGAAAAACTGTTTTTT	CASSGWTGRINEKLFF
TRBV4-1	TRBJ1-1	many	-	TGCGCCAGCAGACGCGAAGGGAGTGGCATGAACACTGAAGCTTTCTTT	CASRREGSGMNTEAFF
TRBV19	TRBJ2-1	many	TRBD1	TGTGCCAGTAGTCCCGTCGCCGGGACAGGGGGGCACAATGAGCAGTTCTTC	CASSPVAGTGGHNEQFF
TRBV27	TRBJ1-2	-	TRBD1	TGTGCCAGCAGTTTTTTTGGCCAGGGGGCTAAAGGCTACACCTTC	CASSFFGQGAKGYTF
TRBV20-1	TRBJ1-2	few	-	TGCAGTGCTAGCGGGGGCAGGGCAGGCTACACCTTC	CSASGGRAGYTF
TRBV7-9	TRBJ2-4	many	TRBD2	TGTGCCAGCAGCCCAGGGCGGGAGGACATTCAGTACTTC	CASSPGREDIQYF
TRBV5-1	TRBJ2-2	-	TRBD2	TGCGCCAGCAGCTCGGGACTAGCGGACACCGGGGAGCTGTTTTTT	CASSSGLADTGELFF
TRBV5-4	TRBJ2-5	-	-	TGTGCCAGCAGCTATGAACATGAGGAGACCCAGTACTTC	CASSYEHEETQYF
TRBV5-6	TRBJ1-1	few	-	TGTGCCAGCAGCTCACTCAGGGTAATCACTGAAGCTTTCTTT	CASSSLRVITEAFF
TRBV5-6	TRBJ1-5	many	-	TGTGCCAGCAGCTTGGGACAGAAACTCAATCAGCCCCAGCATTTT	CASSLGQKLNQPQHF
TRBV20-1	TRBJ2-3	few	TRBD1	TGCAGTGCTAGTCGGGCGTTCGGACAGGCGGTACCAACGCAGTATTTT	CSASRAFGQAVPTQYF
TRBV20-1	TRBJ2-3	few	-	TGCAGTGCTAGAGAATCCGGGAGTACGCAGTATTTT	CSARESGSTQYF
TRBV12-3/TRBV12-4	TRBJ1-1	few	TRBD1	TGTGCCAGCAGCAACAGGGGGATGGACACTGAAGCTTTCTTT	CASSNRGMDTEAFF
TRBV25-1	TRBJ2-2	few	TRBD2	TGTGCCAGCGGGGGACTAGCGGACACCGGGGAGCTGTTTTTT	CASGGLADTGELFF
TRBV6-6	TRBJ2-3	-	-	TGTGCCAGCAGTGTGGACTCTCCAGATACGCAGTATTTT	CASSVDSPDTQYF
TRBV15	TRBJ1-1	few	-	TGTGCCACCAGCAGAGAACAAGGTACGGGAACTGAAGCTTTCTTT	CATSREQGTGTEAFF
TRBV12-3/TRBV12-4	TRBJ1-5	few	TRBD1	TGTGCCAGCAGGTATGACAGGGGAAGCAATCAGCCCCAGCATTTT	CASRYDRGSNQPQHF
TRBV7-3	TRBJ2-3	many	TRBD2	TGTGCCAGCAGCCGATCTAGCGGGGGGTCCGATACGCAGTATTTT	CASSRSSGGSDTQYF
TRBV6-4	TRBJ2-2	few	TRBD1	TGTGCCAGCAGTGAGGCCACAGGGGGCATCGGGGAGCTGTTTTTT	CASSEATGGIGELFF